These 25 T cell receptor beta chains were all obtained from the same sample, sequenced in a study of OX40 agonist ivuxolimab in advanced cancers. Method: immunoSEQ multiplex PCR; TCRdb's copy keeps in-frame clones and lacks some. Of 13,000 or so clones in the sample, 76% are singletons; the top ten hold approximately 15%. Specimen: CD4+ or CD8+ T cells sorted from blood, collected in a trial of the OX40 agonist ivuxolimab. The source of these receptors is an adult with an advanced solid tumor such as melanoma, head and neck, liver or kidney cancer.

The J gene is TRBJ2-3, the V gene TRBV9, with 7 bases matching TRBD2. There are 16 residues in the CDR3. J gave up 3 bases and V 5 bases, and 12 bases lay outside the gene matches. The germline V gene has CDR1 SGDLS and CDR2 YYNGEE. CDR3 sequence: CASSPSPGGGTDTQYF. The CDR3 DNA is TGTGCCAGCAGTCCATCTCCGGGGGGAGGAACAGATACGCAGTATTTT.

The chain carries TRBV7-9 and TRBJ2-7; D ambiguous. Trimming shortened V by 0 bases and J by 5 bases, and 11 bases separated the two germline ends. From germline, CDR1 is SEHNR and CDR2 FQNEAQ (reference sequence). The CDR3 sequence is 14 residues long. CDR3 sequence: CASSLADGGDEQYF. In DNA, the CDR3 is TGTGCCAGCAGCTTAGCCGACGGCGGTGACGAGCAGTACTTC.

This clone was found a few times. The V and J genes are TRBV7-2 and TRBJ2-5, with 8 bases identical to TRBD2. The CDR3 runs 14 residues. Germline CDR1 and CDR2: SGHTA and FQGNSA. V trimming: 3 bases; J trimming: 3 bases; junction bases outside the gene matches: 3. CDR3 protein: CASSFGGAEETQYF. In DNA form, the CDR3 reads TGTGCCAGCAGCTTCGGGGGGGCAGAAGAGACCCAGTACTTC.

This clone was picked up one time. The genes are TRBV7-6 and TRBJ1-6; weak D call: TRBD1 (5 bases). V was cut by 2 bases and J by 9 bases, with 8 bases left in between. The germline V gene encodes CDR1 SGHVS and CDR2 FNYEAQ. The CDR3 consists of 13 residues. The CDR3 DNA reads TGTGCCAGCAGCTTACAAGGGGTTTCACCCCTCCACTTT. It translates to CASSLQGVSPLHF.

DNA of the CDR3: TGTGCCAGCAGCGCCGACAATTACTATGAGCAGTTCTTC. As protein: CASSADNYYEQFF. V and J are TRBV9 and TRBJ2-1; D is ambiguous. Germline loops: CDR1 SGDLS, CDR2 YYNGEE. The CDR3 spans 13 residues. V lost 3 bases and J 8 bases, leaving 12 bases between the germline ends.

The CDR3 DNA sequence: TGTGCCAGCAGCTTAGCCGGCAGGGGAAGTTGGTATGGCTACACCTTC. It codes for CASSLAGRGSWYGYTF. V usage is TRBV7-2 and J usage is TRBJ1-2; the D gene is possibly TRBD1 (6 bases). V lost 0 bases to trimming and J lost 5 bases, with 16 bases between them. This CDR3 is 16 amino acids long. CDR1 and CDR2 from the germline V gene are SGHTA and FQGNSA.

This clone was found once. The gene calls are TRBV5-6 and TRBJ2-2, with D possibly called TRBD1 or TRBD2 (7 bases each). CDR1 is SGHDT, CDR2 YYEEEE, per germline. V gave up 2 bases and J gave up 7 bases, with 12 bases separating them. This CDR3 spans 14 amino acids. The CDR3 here is CASSLGRGGGELFF. DNA for the CDR3: TGTGCCAGCAGCTTAGGCAGGGGGGGCGGGGAGCTGTTTTTT.

The chain couples TRBV6-5 to TRBJ2-7; D is unclear. Germline values: CDR1 MNHEY, CDR2 SVGAGI. The CDR3 is 12 residues long. The V gene lost 6 bases and the J gene lost 0 bases, with 6 bases spanning the gap. The CDR3 bases are TGTGCCAGCAGACGGAGCTCCTACGAGCAGTACTTC. Protein product: CASRRSSYEQYF.

This chain links TRBV13 with TRBJ2-4; tentative D call: TRBD2 (6 bases). The V gene's germline CDR1 is PRHDT and CDR2 FYEKMQ (reference sequence). CDR3 size: 16 residues. V dropped 3 bases and J dropped 6 bases, with 18 bases sitting between them. Written as DNA, the CDR3 is TGTGCCAGCAGCTTGTACCGGGGGACCCAGGGAAACATTCAGTACTTC. It codes for CASSLYRGTQGNIQYF.

The chain has TRBV27 and TRBJ2-3, with D perhaps matching TRBD2 (5 bases). The CDR3 runs to 13 residues. Germline V gene data show CDR1 as MNHEY and CDR2 as SMNVEV (reference sequence). V was trimmed by 8 bases and J by 5 bases, leaving 14 bases between them. This CDR3 is CASGPLAQDTQYF. The CDR3 DNA sequence: TGTGCCAGCGGGCCGTTAGCGCAAGATACGCAGTATTTT.

The chain joins TRBV7-9 to TRBJ2-7; D may be TRBD1 (5 bases). Germline V gene data show CDR1 as SEHNR and CDR2 as FQNEAQ (reference sequence). This CDR3 has 15 residues. Trimming pared 2 bases from V and 3 bases from J, leaving 14 bases between. The CDR3 DNA reads TGTGCCAGCAGCTTAACCGGGCAGGGATACTACGAGCAGTACTTC. Protein product: CASSLTGQGYYEQYF.

The chain couples TRBV15 to TRBJ1-2; 8 bases are a match to TRBD1. The trim removed 1 base at V and 2 bases at J, leaving 0 bases unmatched. CDR1 and CDR2 from the germline V gene are LNHNV and YYDKDF (reference sequence). The CDR3 is made up of 14 amino acids. CDR3 amino acids: CATSRGQGNYGYTF. The CDR3 DNA follows: TGTGCCACCAGCAGAGGACAGGGGAACTATGGCTACACCTTC.

V usage is TRBV11-2 and J usage is TRBJ2-5, with TRBD1 matching 10 bases. There are 16 residues in the CDR3. With 4 bases clipped from V and 5 bases from J, the junction kept 10 bases outside the gene matches. CDR1 is SGHAT and CDR2 is FQNNGV in the germline V gene. The CDR3 spells CASSSGTGARWETQYF. The CDR3 DNA is TGTGCCAGCAGCTCGGGGACAGGGGCCCGATGGGAGACCCAGTACTTC.

The CDR3 DNA follows: TGTGCCAGCAGCGCCCTGACAGGGGTGCGAACTGAAGCTTTCTTT. Its protein product is CASSALTGVRTEAFF. The chain uses TRBV9 and TRBJ1-1; 8 positions match TRBD1. This CDR3 has 15 residues. V lost 3 bases and J lost 5; bases outside the gene matches: 9. Germline values: CDR1 SGDLS, CDR2 YYNGEE.

The J gene is TRBJ1-1, the V gene TRBV4-3; a possible D gene is TRBD1 (6 bases). CDR3 size: 17 residues. V was pared by 0 bases and J by 0 bases, with 14 bases between. The germline V gene has CDR1 LGHNA and CDR2 YSLEER. DNA for the CDR3: TGCGCCAGCAGCCAAGATAGGAGGGACACTTTGAACACTGAAGCTTTCTTT. Translation: CASSQDRRDTLNTEAFF.

This chain connects TRBV27 to TRBJ2-3; possible D gene TRBD2, 5 bases. The CDR3 consists of 14 residues. Germline values: CDR1 MNHEY, CDR2 SMNVEV (reference sequence). Between the trimmed V and J ends, which lost 2 bases and 6 bases, there was a span of 12 bases. In DNA, the CDR3 is TGTGCCAGCAGTTTAGTCCGGCCGGGGGATACGCAGTATTTT. Amino acids: CASSLVRPGDTQYF.

V and J are TRBV12-5 and TRBJ2-1, with D possibly being TRBD1 (6 bases). Trimming stripped 7 bases from V and 6 bases from J, with 19 bases between. CDR3 length equals 15 residues. Germline V gene data show CDR1 as LGHNT and CDR2 as FRNRAP. CDR3 sequence: CASVPGQHPSNEQFF. Here the CDR3 DNA reads TGTGCTAGTGTTCCCGGACAGCACCCTTCCAATGAGCAGTTCTTC. Using reference TRBV12-5 and TRBJ2-1 for the parts outside the CDR3, the full variable domain is DARVTQTPRHKVTEMGQEVTMRCQPILGHNTVFWYRQTMMQGLELLAYFRNRAPLDDSGMPKDRFSAEMPDATLATLKIQPSEPRDSAVYFCASVPGQHPSNEQFFGPGTRLTVL.

This sequence joins TRBV9 and TRBJ2-7; 9 positions agree with TRBD2. CDR1 SGDLS and CDR2 YYNGEE come from the germline V gene. CDR3 length: 15 residues. V gave up 6 bases and J gave up 2 bases; unmatched junction bases: 9. CDR3 loop: CASTPTSGSPYEQYF. The CDR3 DNA follows: TGTGCCAGCACTCCTACTAGCGGGTCGCCCTACGAGCAGTACTTC.

This clone rates as medium-sized. The chain employs TRBV9 and TRBJ1-1; perhaps TRBD1 as D (5 bases). Germline lookup yields CDR1 SGDLS and CDR2 YYNGEE. Between the trimmed V and J ends, which lost 3 bases and 1 base, there was a span of 7 bases. This CDR3 contains 13 residues. This chain's CDR3 is CASSAGGNTEAFF. The DNA of the CDR3 is TGTGCCAGCAGCGCGGGGGGGAACACTGAAGCTTTCTTT. The entire variable domain, with the rest obtained from reference TRBV9 and TRBJ1-1, is as follows: DSGVTQTPKHLITATGQRVTLRCSPRSGDLSVYWYQQSLDQGLQFLIQYYNGEERAKGNILERFSAQQFPDLHSELNLSSLELGDSALYFCASSAGGNTEAFFGQGTRLTVV.

J is TRBJ2-7 and V is TRBV4-3; D is uncertain. Germline values: CDR1 LGHNA, CDR2 YSLEER. V lost 0 bases to trimming and J lost 5 bases, with 14 bases between them. This CDR3 contains 15 residues. This CDR3 is CASSQEVQDPHEQYF. CDR3 nucleotide sequence: TGCGCCAGCAGCCAAGAGGTCCAGGATCCCCACGAGCAGTACTTC.

Concerning this clone: At one end, the junction sequence differs from germline, possibly due to a read error. This rearrangement joins TRBV7-7 to TRBJ2-5, with a tentative D call TRBD2 (6 bases). Germline loops: CDR1 SSHAT, CDR2 FNYEAQ (reference sequence). The CDR3 sequence is 15 residues long. Here the CDR3 DNA reads TGTGCTAGCAGCTTACGTTTAGAGGACGGGGGGACCCAGTACTTC. It is translated as CASSLRLEDGGTQYF. Using reference TRBV7-7 and TRBJ2-5 for the parts outside the CDR3, the full variable domain is GAGVSQSPRYKVTKRGQDVTLRCDPISSHATLYWYQQALGQGPEFLTYFNYEAQPDKSGLPSDRFSAERPEGSISTLTIQRTEQRDSAMYRCASSLRLEDGGTQYFGPGTRLLVL.

The gene calls are TRBV4-3 and TRBJ2-5; 11 nucleotides match TRBD2. CDR1 is LGHNA, CDR2 YSLEER, per germline. The V gene end was trimmed by 6 bases and the J gene end by 8 bases; junction bases not matched to a gene: 17. The length of the CDR3 is 17 residues. CDR3 nucleotides: TGCGCCAGCAGTTCAGGGTTCTCTAGCGGGGGGACGGTAACCCAGTACTTC. It yields the protein CASSSGFSSGGTVTQYF.

This clone is medium-sized by share. The rearrangement joins TRBV9 to TRBJ1-1; no clear D gene. V lost 2 bases to trimming and J lost 6 bases, with 20 bases between them. There are 16 residues in the CDR3. Germline values: CDR1 SGDLS, CDR2 YYNGEE. CDR3 loop: CASSVPKSGVHAEAFF. In DNA, the CDR3 is TGTGCCAGCAGCGTCCCGAAGTCTGGTGTTCACGCTGAAGCTTTCTTT.

The V gene is TRBV7-3, the J gene TRBJ1-4; the D is unclear. The CDR3 sequence is 16 residues long. V was clipped by 5 bases and J by 2 bases, with 15 bases between them. CDR1 SGHTA and CDR2 FQGTGA come from the germline V gene. CDR3: CASSPGLTVTNEKLFF. The CDR3 DNA sequence: TGTGCCAGCAGCCCAGGACTCACCGTCACTAATGAAAAACTGTTTTTT.

The CDR3 DNA reads as TGTGCCAGCAGCTCCAACTCGGGAGGGGGGTACGAGCAGTACTTC. The encoded protein is CASSSNSGGGYEQYF. This rearrangement joins TRBV4-2 to TRBJ2-7, with 8 bases identical to TRBD2. Germline V gives CDR1 LGHNA, CDR2 YNFKEQ. The CDR3 spans 15 residues. The trim removed 5 bases at V and 4 bases at J, leaving 10 bases unmatched.